The next 20 T cell receptor beta chains were all read from a single sample in a study of cytomegalovirus exposure and HLA in healthy donors. Primers: 60 Vbeta forward and 13 Jbeta reverse. Sequencing used immunoSEQ multiplex PCR; TCRdb keeps in-frame clones, though not all of them. The sample shows about 95,000 clones, approximately 81% of them seen only once. The specimen sequenced was PBMCs. These receptors were taken from a woman in her thirties or forties in good health and CMV-seropositive.

The V call is TRBV10-2, the J call TRBJ1-5; D is possibly TRBD1 (6 bases). CDR3 size: 13 residues. Germline-derived CDR1 and CDR2 are WSHSY and SAAADI. Deletions cut 6 bases from V and 3 bases from J, with 9 bases between. CDR3 region: CASSRQDNQPQHF. Here the CDR3 DNA reads TGCGCCAGCAGCCGACAGGACAATCAGCCCCAGCATTTT.

The chain recombines TRBV6-1 with TRBJ1-1; D not resolved. The CDR3 sequence is 11 residues long. The V end lost 5 bases, the J end lost 7 bases, and 8 bases lay between the germline ends. Germline assignment: CDR1 MNHNS and CDR2 SASEGT. This chain's CDR3 is CASSYRSEAFF. The CDR3 nucleotides are TGTGCCAGCAGTTACAGAAGTGAAGCTTTCTTT.

This chain connects TRBV7-9 to TRBJ1-1; D might be TRBD1 (5 bases). The germline gives CDR1 SEHNR, CDR2 FQNEAQ (reference sequence). The CDR3 has 15 amino acids. Trimming pared 4 bases from V and 8 bases from J, leaving 20 bases between. CDR3: CASSWGGGRSNEAFF. CDR3 sequence (DNA): TGTGCCAGCAGCTGGGGGGGTGGGCGGTCTAACGAAGCTTTCTTT.

Remarks on this clone: The junction differs from germline at one of its ends, possibly a read error. The gene calls are TRBV7-9 and TRBJ1-4; 10 bases are shared with TRBD1. The germline V gene has CDR1 SEHNR and CDR2 FQNEAQ (reference sequence). CDR3 length: 15 amino acids. The CDR3: CSSSNRDRGDEKLFF. The CDR3 DNA is TGTTCCAGCAGCAACCGGGACAGGGGAGATGAAAAACTGTTTTTT.

The table lists this clone with a count of one. The chain uses TRBV6-1 and TRBJ2-1, with unresolved D. The V and J ends lost 6 bases and 7 bases respectively, with 7 bases between them. This CDR3 region has 11 residues. CDR1 MNHNS and CDR2 SASEGT come from the germline V gene. The CDR3 DNA is TGTGCCAGCAGCTTACTAAATGAGCAGTTCTTC. This codes for CASSLLNEQFF.

The J gene is TRBJ2-1, the V gene TRBV7-8, with 8 bases that match TRBD1. J lost 6 bases, V lost 5 bases, and 9 bases had no gene match. Germline values: CDR1 SGHVS, CDR2 FQNEAQ. There are 15 residues in the CDR3. DNA for the CDR3: TGTGCCAGCAGCCCCAACCCCGGACAGGGCAATGAGCAGTTCTTC. Amino acids: CASSPNPGQGNEQFF.

V and J are TRBV30 and TRBJ2-5; 7 bases map to TRBD1. The last part of the DNA fits TRBJ2-7 better; the J call may be wrong. The CDR3 length is 12 residues. CDR1 GTSNPN and CDR2 SVGIG come from the germline V gene (reference sequence). CDR3 nucleotides: TGTGCCTGGGGGGACAGCTCCTACGAGCAGTACTTC. It encodes CAWGDSSYEQYF.

The chain links TRBV7-6 to TRBJ2-2, with 8 bases lining up with TRBD2. The CDR3 totals 16 residues. Germline V gene sequence: CDR1 SGHVS, CDR2 FNYEAQ. Trimming took 1 base from V and 3 from J; bases not matched to a gene: 4. DNA for the CDR3: TGTGCCAGCAGCTTAGGCCCGGGACTAGACACCGGGGAGCTGTTTTTT. Translated: CASSLGPGLDTGELFF.

This clone was seen many times. The rearrangement joins TRBV2 to TRBJ1-5, with D maybe TRBD1 (5 bases). The CDR3 extends over 14 amino acids. Germline lookup yields CDR1 SNHLY and CDR2 FYNNEI. Trimming cost V 8 bases and J 1 base, with 12 bases left between them. CDR3 sequence reads: CASHIGGSNQPQHF. In DNA, the CDR3 is TGTGCCAGCCATATCGGGGGGAGCAATCAGCCCCAGCATTTT.

This sequence joins TRBV2 and TRBJ1-2; D is possibly TRBD1 (6 bases). V dropped 3 bases and J dropped 1 base, with 18 bases sitting between them. CDR1 SNHLY and CDR2 FYNNEI come from the germline V gene. The CDR3 consists of 17 residues. The CDR3: CASSDMSVGALNYGYTF. Written as DNA, the CDR3 is TGTGCCAGCAGTGATATGTCTGTGGGGGCTCTTAACTATGGCTACACCTTC.

The chain has TRBV29-1 and TRBJ2-3, with TRBD2 identical over 11 bases. This CDR3 region has 16 residues. The V and J ends lost 7 bases and 3 bases, in that order; junction bases with no gene match: 12. Germline CDR1 SQVTM, CDR2 ANQGSEA. The CDR3 sequence: CSANSGRERGTDTQYF. CDR3 nucleotide sequence: TGCAGCGCTAATAGCGGGAGGGAGAGGGGGACAGATACGCAGTATTTT.

Only a few counts were recorded for this clone. V is TRBV5-6 and J is TRBJ2-7, with TRBD2 identical over 9 bases. V lost 2 bases, J lost 6 bases, and 6 bases stayed unmatched. The germline V gene encodes CDR1 SGHDT and CDR2 YYEEEE. The CDR3 extends over 14 amino acids. The CDR3 here is CASSFAGGRREQYF. As DNA, the CDR3 is TGTGCCAGCAGCTTTGCGGGAGGGCGTCGCGAGCAGTACTTC.

This clone was picked up one time. The rearrangement links TRBV7-9 to TRBJ1-2; TRBD1 matches 9 bases. Germline V gives CDR1 SEHNR, CDR2 FQNEAQ (reference sequence). The CDR3 spans 15 residues. Unmatched junction bases numbered 7, after V lost 4 bases and J lost 4 bases. CDR3 sequence (DNA): TGTGCCAGCAGCTACCGGGACAGGGAGGGCTATGGCTACACCTTC. Its translation is CASSYRDREGYGYTF.

Comments on this clone: A junction boundary mismatches the germline segment, possibly from a read error. The chain recombines TRBV7-9 with TRBJ2-5; 8 nucleotides line up with TRBD1. Germline values: CDR1 SEHNR, CDR2 FQNEAQ (reference sequence). The CDR3 length is 16 residues. The CDR3 here is CSSSLAGRGPGETQYF. CDR3 sequence (DNA): TGTTCCAGCAGCTTAGCAGGCAGGGGGCCGGGAGAGACCCAGTACTTC.

V usage is TRBV6-4 and J usage is TRBJ2-1, with a possible D match to TRBD2 (7 bases). CDR1 MRHNA and CDR2 SNTAGT come from the germline V gene. The V end lost 3 bases, the J end lost 6 bases, and 9 bases lay between the germline ends. The CDR3 spans 13 residues. The CDR3 sequence is CASSDGGANEQFF. CDR3 nucleotide sequence: TGTGCCAGCAGTGATGGGGGGGCCAATGAGCAGTTCTTC.

This clone appeared a few times. The J gene is TRBJ2-1, the V gene TRBV19, with 8 bases lining up with TRBD2. Germline assignment: CDR1 LNHDA and CDR2 SQIVND (reference sequence). This CDR3 has 17 amino acids. V lost 4 bases and J lost 4; bases outside the gene matches: 12. CDR3 residues: CASSTGLLAGVYNEQFF. CDR3 nucleotides: TGTGCCAGTAGTACGGGTTTGCTAGCGGGCGTATACAATGAGCAGTTCTTC.

This clone was found a few times. This chain links TRBV6-6 with TRBJ1-1; no reliable D call. The V and J ends lost 5 bases and 1 base respectively, with 5 bases between them. This CDR3 contains 12 residues. CDR1 and CDR2 (germline): MNHNY, SVGAGI (reference sequence). This chain's CDR3 is CASSNGNTEAFF. CDR3 coding DNA: TGTGCCAGCAGTAACGGGAACACTGAAGCTTTCTTT.

The chain employs TRBV2 and TRBJ2-2; 12 bases are a match to TRBD2. With 6 bases clipped from V and 2 bases from J, the junction kept 7 bases outside the gene matches. The germline V gene encodes CDR1 SNHLY and CDR2 FYNNEI. The CDR3 length is 17 residues. The CDR3 DNA is TGTGCCAGCAGATCCGGGACTAGCGGGTTTAACACCGGGGAGCTGTTTTTT. Translation: CASRSGTSGFNTGELFF.

The chain employs TRBV2 and TRBJ2-3; 12 positions match TRBD2. CDR1 SNHLY and CDR2 FYNNEI come from the germline V gene. This CDR3 has 15 residues. Unmatched junction bases numbered 4, after V lost 6 bases and J lost 3 bases. The chain's CDR3 is CASRPTSGSTDTQYF. The DNA for the CDR3 is TGTGCCAGCAGGCCGACTAGCGGGAGTACAGATACGCAGTATTTT.

The chain couples TRBV21-1 to TRBJ2-1; TRBD2, the table's D call, was not compared with the DNA. TRBV21-1 is reported as a pseudogene. The CDR3 is made up of 13 amino acids. The CDR3 sequence: CASLGGGGYEQFF. The CDR3 DNA follows: TGTGCCAGCCTGGGAGGAGGAGGATATGAGCAGTTCTTC.